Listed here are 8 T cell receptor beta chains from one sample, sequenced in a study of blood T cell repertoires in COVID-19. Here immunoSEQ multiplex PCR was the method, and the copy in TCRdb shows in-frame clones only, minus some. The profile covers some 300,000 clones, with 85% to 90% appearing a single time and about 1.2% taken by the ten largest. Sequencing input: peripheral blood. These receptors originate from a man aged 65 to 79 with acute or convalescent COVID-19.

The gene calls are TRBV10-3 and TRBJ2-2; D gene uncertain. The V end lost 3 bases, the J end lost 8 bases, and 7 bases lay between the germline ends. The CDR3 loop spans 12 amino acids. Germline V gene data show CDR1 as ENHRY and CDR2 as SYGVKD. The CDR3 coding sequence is TGTGCCATCAGTGATCCAGGTGGGGAGCTGTTTTTT. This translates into CAISDPGGELFF.

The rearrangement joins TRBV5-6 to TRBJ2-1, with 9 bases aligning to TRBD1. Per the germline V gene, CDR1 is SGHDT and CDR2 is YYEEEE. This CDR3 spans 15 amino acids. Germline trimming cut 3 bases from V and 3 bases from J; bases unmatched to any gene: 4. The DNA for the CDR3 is TGTGCCAGCAGCTCGGGACAGGGACTCTACAATGAGCAGTTCTTC. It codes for CASSSGQGLYNEQFF. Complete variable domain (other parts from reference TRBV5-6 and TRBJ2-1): DAGVTQSPTHLIKTRGQQVTLRCSPKSGHDTVSWYQQALGQGPQFIFQYYEEEERQRGNFPDRFSGHQFPNYSSELNVNALLLGDSALYLCASSSGQGLYNEQFFGPGTRLTVL.

CDR3 sequence reads: CASSFQALQETQYF. For the CDR3, the DNA is TGCGCCAGCAGTTTCCAGGCGCTCCAAGAGACCCAGTACTTC. This chain links TRBV5-1 with TRBJ2-5; D is unclear. The germline V and J ends were trimmed by 5 bases and 1 base, with 12 bases remaining between them. The germline V gene encodes CDR1 SGHRS and CDR2 YFSETQ. The CDR3 loop spans 14 amino acids.

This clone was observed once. CDR3 nucleotides: TGTGCCAGCAGCCAAGGCGTGGCAGGGGGCACGGGGGAGACCCAGTACTTC. This codes for CASSQGVAGGTGETQYF. The genes are TRBV4-2 and TRBJ2-5; 8 bases are shared with TRBD1. Germline lookup yields CDR1 LGHNA and CDR2 YNFKEQ. The CDR3 has 17 residues. Trimming cost V 1 base and J 5 bases; bases outside gene matches: 12.

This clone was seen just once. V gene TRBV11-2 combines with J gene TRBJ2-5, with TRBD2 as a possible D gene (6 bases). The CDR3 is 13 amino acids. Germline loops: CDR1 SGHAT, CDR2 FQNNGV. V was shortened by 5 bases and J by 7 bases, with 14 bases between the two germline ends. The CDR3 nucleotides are TGTGCCAGCAGCCAGGACTTGGGAGGGACCCAGTACTTC. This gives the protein CASSQDLGGTQYF.

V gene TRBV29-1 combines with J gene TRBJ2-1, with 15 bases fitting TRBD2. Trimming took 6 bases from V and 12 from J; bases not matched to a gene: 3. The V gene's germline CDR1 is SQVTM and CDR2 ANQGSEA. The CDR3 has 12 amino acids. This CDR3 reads CSVGLAGGTQFF. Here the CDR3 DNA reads TGCAGCGTGGGACTAGCGGGAGGTACGCAGTTCTTC.

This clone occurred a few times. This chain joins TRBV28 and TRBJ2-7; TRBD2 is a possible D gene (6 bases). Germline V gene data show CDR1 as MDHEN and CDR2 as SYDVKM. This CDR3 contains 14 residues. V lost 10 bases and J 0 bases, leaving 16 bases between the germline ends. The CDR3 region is CATRDAGSSYEQYF. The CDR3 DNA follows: TGTGCCACTCGGGATGCGGGGAGCTCCTACGAGCAGTACTTC.

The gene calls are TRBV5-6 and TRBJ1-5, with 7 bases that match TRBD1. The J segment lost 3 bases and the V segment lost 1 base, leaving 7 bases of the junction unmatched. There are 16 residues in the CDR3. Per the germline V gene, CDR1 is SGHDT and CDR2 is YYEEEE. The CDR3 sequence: CASSLMARGDNQPQHF. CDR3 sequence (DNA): TGTGCCAGCAGCTTGATGGCCAGGGGGGACAATCAGCCCCAGCATTTT.